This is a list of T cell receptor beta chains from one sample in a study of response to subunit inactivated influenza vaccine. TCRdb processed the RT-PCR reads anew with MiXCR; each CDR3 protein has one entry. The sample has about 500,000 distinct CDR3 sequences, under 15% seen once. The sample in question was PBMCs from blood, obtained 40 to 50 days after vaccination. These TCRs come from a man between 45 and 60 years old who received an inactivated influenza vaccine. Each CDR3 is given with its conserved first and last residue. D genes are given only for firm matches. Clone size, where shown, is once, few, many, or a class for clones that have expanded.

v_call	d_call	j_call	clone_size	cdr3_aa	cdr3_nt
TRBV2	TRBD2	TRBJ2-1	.	CASSKQGRDYPRGYNEQFF	TGTGCCAGCAGTAAACAAGGTCGGGACTATCCGCGGGGCTACAATGAGCAGTTCTTC
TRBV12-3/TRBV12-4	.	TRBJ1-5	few	CASSLSGINQPQHF	TGTGCCAGCAGTTTATCGGGCATCAATCAGCCCCAGCATTTT
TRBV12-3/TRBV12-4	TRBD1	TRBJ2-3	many	CASRARRTGQGADTQYF	TGTGCCAGCAGGGCCAGAAGGACAGGTCAGGGAGCAGATACGCAGTATTTT
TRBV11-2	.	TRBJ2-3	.	CASSFGVLGTDTQYF	TGTGCCAGCAGCTTCGGCGTCTTGGGCACAGATACGCAGTATTTT
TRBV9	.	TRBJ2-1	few	CASSFVRGAYNEQFF	TGTGCCAGCAGCTTCGTCAGGGGGGCCTACAATGAGCAGTTCTTC
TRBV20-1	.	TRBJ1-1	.	CSASGGVNTEAFF	TGCAGTGCTAGCGGGGGGGTGAACACTGAAGCTTTCTTT
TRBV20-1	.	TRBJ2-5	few	CSAFGTGRETQYF	TGCAGTGCGTTCGGGACCGGAAGGGAGACCCAGTACTTC
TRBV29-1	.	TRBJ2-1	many	CSARTDGNEQFF	TGCAGCGCCCGCACGGACGGCAATGAGCAGTTCTTC
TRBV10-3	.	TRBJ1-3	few	CAITGPPLGSGNTIYF	TGTGCCATAACCGGACCTCCCCTGGGCTCTGGAAACACCATATATTTT
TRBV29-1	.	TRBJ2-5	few	CSADLSYQETQYF	TGCAGCGCCGACTTATCTTACCAAGAGACCCAGTACTTC
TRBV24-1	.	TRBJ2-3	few	CATSDFSTDTQYF	TGTGCCACCAGTGATTTTTCCACAGATACGCAGTATTTT
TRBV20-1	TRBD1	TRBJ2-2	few	CSARDYGTGGFTGELFF	TGCAGTGCTAGAGATTATGGGACAGGGGGCTTCACCGGGGAGCTGTTTTTT
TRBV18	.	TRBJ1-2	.	CASSPKDYGYTF	TGTGCCAGCTCCCCCAAGGACTATGGCTACACCTTC
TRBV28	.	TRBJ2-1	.	CASSLGGPVSYNEQFF	TGTGCCAGCAGTTTAGGCGGGCCGGTCTCCTACAATGAGCAGTTCTTC
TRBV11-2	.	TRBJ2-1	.	CASSAARGNEQFF	TGTGCCAGCAGCGCGGCCCGAGGCAATGAGCAGTTCTTC
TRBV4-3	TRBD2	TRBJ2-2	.	CASSQWLAGNTGELFF	TGCGCCAGCAGCCAATGGCTAGCGGGGAACACCGGGGAGCTGTTTTTT